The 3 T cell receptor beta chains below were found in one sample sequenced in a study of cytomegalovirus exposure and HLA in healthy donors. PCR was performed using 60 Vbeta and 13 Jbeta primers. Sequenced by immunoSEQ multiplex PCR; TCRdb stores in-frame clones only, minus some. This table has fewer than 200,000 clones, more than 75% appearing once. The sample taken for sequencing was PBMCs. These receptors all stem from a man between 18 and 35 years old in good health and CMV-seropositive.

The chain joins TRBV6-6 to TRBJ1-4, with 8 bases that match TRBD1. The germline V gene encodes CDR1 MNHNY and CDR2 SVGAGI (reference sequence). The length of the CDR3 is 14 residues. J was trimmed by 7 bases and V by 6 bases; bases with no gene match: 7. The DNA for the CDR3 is TGTGCCAGCAGCCAGGGGGCTGAGAGTGAAAAACTGTTTTTT. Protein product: CASSQGAESEKLFF.

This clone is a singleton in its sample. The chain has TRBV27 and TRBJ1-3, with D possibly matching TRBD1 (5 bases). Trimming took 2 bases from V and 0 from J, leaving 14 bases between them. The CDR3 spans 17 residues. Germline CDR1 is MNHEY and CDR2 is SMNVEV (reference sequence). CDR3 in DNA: TGTGCCAGCAGTTTAAGGCCGGGGGTGGGCTCTGGAAACACCATATATTTT. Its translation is CASSLRPGVGSGNTIYF.

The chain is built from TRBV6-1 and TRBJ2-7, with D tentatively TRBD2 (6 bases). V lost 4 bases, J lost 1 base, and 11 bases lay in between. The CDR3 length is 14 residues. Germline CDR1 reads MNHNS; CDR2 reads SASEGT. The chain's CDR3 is CASSVTAGSYEQYF. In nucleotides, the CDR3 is TGTGCCAGCAGTGTAACGGCGGGGTCCTACGAGCAGTACTTC.